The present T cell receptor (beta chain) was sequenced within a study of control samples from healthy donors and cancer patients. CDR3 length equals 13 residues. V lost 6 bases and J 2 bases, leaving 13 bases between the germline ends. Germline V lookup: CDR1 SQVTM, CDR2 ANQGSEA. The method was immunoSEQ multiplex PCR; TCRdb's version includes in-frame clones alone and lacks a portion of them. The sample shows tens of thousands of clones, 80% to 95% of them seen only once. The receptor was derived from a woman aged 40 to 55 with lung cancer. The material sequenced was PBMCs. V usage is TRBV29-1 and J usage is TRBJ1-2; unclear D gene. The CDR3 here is CSVLRVGNYGYTF. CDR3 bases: TGCAGCGTCCTTAGGGTAGGCAACTATGGCTACACCTTC.